This T cell receptor beta chain was sequenced during a study of molecular identifiers for immune sequencing clone quantification (dated by TCRdb to 2017 to 2018). With respect to the entire study: In a replicate experiment, RNA from approximately 22,000 or 94,000 naive CD8 T cells was split into five aliquots, four of which were sequenced. The study was a methods study using CD8 T cells to benchmark molecular-identifier clustering-based TCR repertoire sequencing (MIDCIRS) and TCR RNA copy counting. Findings and caveats that apply to the study as a whole: Clones above 20 RNA copies held over 98% of molecules in CMV-specific effector cells but under 1% in naive cells. Identical TCR molecules sharing a barcode could cause highly expanded clone sizes to be underestimated. The naive libraries included spiked-in Jurkat TCR RNA (around 10 copies' worth), and this RNA is not part of the donor repertoire. Approximately 3 recovered TCR RNA copies per cell were obtained by modeling, versus approximately 10 by digital PCR, implying a capture efficiency of around 28%. Spiked-in Jurkat TCR RNA equivalent to a single cell was reported to be detectable even among 980,000 or so naive CD8 T cells. Without barcode sub-clustering, chimeric consensus sequences inflated TCR diversity; chimeras reached as high as 47%.

Libraries of naive CD8 T cells were built from anywhere between about 20,000 and 1,000,000 sorted cells, with 10%, 30% or 50% of the purified RNA used. Naive CD8 T cells, defined as CD8+CD4-CCR7+CD45RA+, were FACS-sorted into RLT Plus buffer on a BD FACSAria II. Ten to eleven TCR copies' worth of Jurkat RNA were spiked into about 20,000-1,100,000 naive CD8 T cell samples to test detection sensitivity. Enrichment of CD8 T cells was done with RosetteSep CD8+ T Cell Enrichment Cocktail plus Ficoll-Paque, and ACK red cell lysis came afterward. The germline V gene yields SGHVS for CDR1 and FNYEAQ for CDR2. Trimming costs V 0 bases and J 1 base, and their ends lie 8 bases apart. The cysteine opens and the phenylalanine closes a CDR3 of 15 amino acids. CDR3 DNA is the only sequence kept; it has 45 bases, read in frame from the first base. The library relied on PCR. Sequencing was carried out with a NextSeq 500. Bulk TCR libraries were made following a previously described method, with the TCR primers given in Table S5. Purification of total RNA was performed with the Qiagen AllPrep DNA/RNA kit. Before any analysis, reads coming from multiple sequencing runs of the same library were combined into one pool. The study's own analysis went as follows. Reads were retained only if their TCR constant sequence matched exactly, and those retained reads were trimmed to 150 nt and grouped according to their 12-nt molecular barcodes. Within each barcode group, reads were sub-clustered at a 15% Levenshtein threshold, and quality-weighted consensus sequences were built per RNA molecule. Non-functional sequences were removed, as were lower-count sequences one edit away from another. Based on fitting two negative binomial distributions, any barcode sub-cluster with under 20% of the maximum read count was discarded. Using fastp at Q25 and MiXCR, TCRdb reprocessed the public reads and kept productive beta chains. Rows with a matching CDR3 protein are joined into one entry that keeps the most common DNA and genes. V and J calls and clone size were set by TCRdb, not the authors. The sample has around 320,000 distinct CDR3 sequences on record, 24% of them singletons. The biggest ten clones account for roughly 0.7% of the sample.

Comment on this clonotype: The antigen this receptor binds is unknown. Base qualities are not recorded, but no much larger clone differs from it by a single base.

What was sequenced was naive CD8+ T cells from blood, with Jurkat cell RNA spiked in. The sample's cell subset or site label, decoded: FACS-sorted CD8+CD4-CCR7+CD45RA+ naive T cells. The chain links TRBV7-6 with TRBJ2-3, with TRBD1 tentatively as D gene (5 bases match). This sequence was found in a human donor in good health. Some libraries in this study had Jurkat cell RNA spiked in. The CDR3 sequence is CASSLAGRGTDTQYF. The DNA sequence is TGTGCCAGCAGCTTAGCGGGCAGGGGCACAGATACGCAGTATTTT.